The 19 T cell receptor beta chains given below trace back to one sample, sequenced in a study of stem cell transplantation in POMP-related autoinflammatory disease. Only in-frame clones appear in the TCRdb table, and some are missing; sequencing was by immunoSEQ multiplex PCR. The table shows roughly 28,000 clones, with approximately 78% occurring only once. The sample in question was CD4+ T cells from PBMCs, obtained before stem cell transplantation. Source of these receptors: a human donor with POMP-related autoinflammation and immune dysregulation (PRAID).

V gene TRBV5-4 combines with J gene TRBJ2-4; D not certain. The CDR3 consists of 13 residues. Germline V lookup: CDR1 SGHNT, CDR2 YYREEE (reference sequence). Between the trimmed V and J ends, which lost 0 bases and 11 bases, there was a span of 12 bases. The CDR3: CASSLASRQVQYF. CDR3 in DNA: TGTGCCAGCAGCTTGGCCTCGAGGCAAGTTCAGTACTTC. Filled out from reference TRBV5-4 and TRBJ2-4, the complete variable domain reads ETGVTQSPTHLIKTRGQQVTLRCSSQSGHNTVSWYQQALGQGPQFIFQYYREEENGRGNFPPRFSGLQFPNYSSELNVNALELDDSALYLCASSLASRQVQYFGAGTRLSVL.

The chain is built from TRBV18 and TRBJ2-5; TRBD1 matches at 8 bases. The germline V gene has CDR1 KGHSH and CDR2 LQKENI. The junction had 2 bases not matched to a gene; V was cut back by 4 bases and J by 1 base. This CDR3 has 14 residues. The CDR3 nucleotides are TGTGCCAGCTCACGGGACAGGTCCCAAGAGACCCAGTACTTC. It translates to CASSRDRSQETQYF.

This clone was counted once. CDR3 nucleotide sequence: TGTGCCAGCAATCCAGGGGGCTTCAGCTCTGGAAACACCATATATTTT. It codes for CASNPGGFSSGNTIYF. V gene TRBV25-1 combines with J gene TRBJ1-3; 8 nucleotides line up with TRBD1. V trimming: 7 bases; J trimming: 0 bases; junction bases outside the gene matches: 8. This CDR3 is 16 amino acids long. The germline V gene encodes CDR1 MGHDK and CDR2 SYGVNS.

V and J are TRBV28 and TRBJ2-5, with D tentatively TRBD1 (6 bases). From germline, CDR1 is MDHEN and CDR2 SYDVKM. The CDR3 contains 14 residues. The V end lost 5 bases, the J end lost 2 bases, and 12 bases lay between the germline ends. The CDR3 sequence is CASSRHDRQETQYF. CDR3 DNA sequence: TGTGCCAGCAGTCGTCATGACAGGCAAGAGACCCAGTACTTC.

This clone was detected once. The chain recombines TRBV28 with TRBJ2-7; D perhaps matches TRBD2 (6 bases). Trimming left V 4 bases short and J 0 bases short, with 25 bases between. CDR3 length: 19 amino acids. Germline CDR1 reads MDHEN; CDR2 reads SYDVKM. This CDR3 is CASSSFTGRTTSSSYEQYF. The CDR3 DNA reads as TGTGCCAGCAGTTCCTTCACCGGACGGACTACTTCAAGCTCCTACGAGCAGTACTTC.

The V gene is TRBV6-5, the J gene TRBJ2-3, with TRBD1 as a possible D gene (6 bases). Germline CDR1 reads MNHEY; CDR2 reads SVGAGI. Between the trimmed V and J ends, which lost 2 bases and 4 bases, there was a span of 16 bases. The CDR3 is 16 residues long. The CDR3 spells CASSYIQGHVADTQYF. DNA of the CDR3: TGTGCCAGCAGTTACATACAGGGCCACGTCGCAGATACGCAGTATTTT.

This clone is a singleton in its sample. The chain uses TRBV6-5 and TRBJ2-1; 7 bases agree with TRBD2. CDR3 size: 15 residues. The V gene end was trimmed by 1 base and the J gene end by 0 bases; junction bases not matched to a gene: 0. Germline lookup yields CDR1 MNHEY and CDR2 SVGAGI. The CDR3 coding sequence is TGTGCCAGCAGTTACTTAGCGGGCTCCTACAATGAGCAGTTCTTC. Protein product: CASSYLAGSYNEQFF.

This rearrangement joins TRBV5-8 to TRBJ2-5, with 9 nucleotides matching TRBD2. The CDR3 is made up of 19 amino acids. CDR1 is SGHTS, CDR2 YDEGEE, per germline. The J segment lost 2 bases and the V segment lost 3 bases, leaving 17 bases of the junction unmatched. CDR3 residues: CASSSPLSSSGGYQETQYF. The DNA for the CDR3 is TGTGCCAGCAGCTCCCCGCTGTCGTCGAGCGGGGGGTATCAAGAGACCCAGTACTTC.

The genes are TRBV6-1 and TRBJ1-3; D perhaps matches TRBD1 (5 bases). V dropped 0 bases and J dropped 2 bases, with 8 bases sitting between them. There are 15 residues in the CDR3. CDR1 is MNHNS, CDR2 SASEGT, per germline. CDR3 bases: TGTGCCAGCAGTGAAGCCGGGGGAACTGGAAACACCATATATTTT. Protein: CASSEAGGTGNTIYF.

V gene TRBV18 combines with J gene TRBJ1-1; 8 nucleotides match TRBD1. After removal of 3 bases from V and 1 base from J, the junction contained 7 bases not matched to a gene. The CDR3 length is 16 residues. Germline loops: CDR1 KGHSH, CDR2 LQKENI. The DNA for the CDR3 is TGTGCCAGCTCACCCCGGACAGGGAGGGCGAACACTGAAGCTTTCTTT. It translates to CASSPRTGRANTEAFF.

J is TRBJ1-1 and V is TRBV6-6; TRBD1 might be the D (5 bases). Germline V CDR1 and CDR2: MNHNY, SVGAGI (reference sequence). The CDR3 extends over 13 amino acids. The V gene lost 6 bases and the J gene lost 8 bases, with 16 bases spanning the gap. In nucleotides, the CDR3 is TGTGCCAGCAGCCCCGGGACGGACCTCGAAGCTTTCTTT. Its protein is CASSPGTDLEAFF.

This clone was found a few times. The chain is built from TRBV19 and TRBJ1-1; D remains unclear. CDR1 LNHDA and CDR2 SQIVND come from the germline V gene (reference sequence). The germline V and J ends were trimmed by 10 bases and 3 bases, with 15 bases remaining between them. The CDR3 runs 13 residues. The CDR3 region has the DNA TGTGCCACTACCGTAGCGGGGTACACTGAAGCTTTCTTT. It encodes CATTVAGYTEAFF.

This sequence joins TRBV6-5 and TRBJ1-3, with TRBD1 matching 8 bases. With 2 bases clipped from V and 0 bases from J, the junction kept 0 bases outside the gene matches. The CDR3 loop spans 15 amino acids. Germline CDR1 and CDR2: MNHEY and SVGAGI. CDR3 amino acids: CASSYQGASGNTIYF. The CDR3 DNA follows: TGTGCCAGCAGTTACCAGGGGGCCTCTGGAAACACCATATATTTT.

This chain connects TRBV6-5 to TRBJ2-3; D gene unclear. The CDR3 covers 14 residues. The V gene's germline CDR1 is MNHEY and CDR2 SVGAGI. Between the trimmed V and J ends, which lost 4 bases and 6 bases, there was a span of 14 bases. CDR3 sequence (DNA): TGTGCCAGCAGTTTACTTTCCGAACGGGATACGCAGTATTTT. It yields the protein CASSLLSERDTQYF.

The chain joins TRBV7-8 to TRBJ1-1; perhaps TRBD1 as D (5 bases). Germline V gene sequence: CDR1 SGHVS, CDR2 FQNEAQ. The ends were cut back, 3 bases at V and 2 bases at J, with 22 bases in the middle. This CDR3 is built from 18 residues. CDR3 sequence (DNA): TGTGCCAGCAGCTTCTTGGGGGACTCTAAGCCCATTAACACTGAAGCTTTCTTT. It yields the protein CASSFLGDSKPINTEAFF.

The V call is TRBV28, the J call TRBJ2-3, with 7 nucleotides matching TRBD2. V shed 5 bases and J 4 bases; nucleotides not matched to a gene: 9. The CDR3 runs to 15 residues. CDR1 and CDR2 from the germline V gene are MDHEN and SYDVKM. CDR3 bases: TGTGCCAGCAGTGGGGGGAGGGGAGTCGCAGATACGCAGTATTTT. This gives the protein CASSGGRGVADTQYF.

V and J are TRBV18 and TRBJ2-1, with 11 positions matching TRBD2. The CDR3 consists of 15 residues. Germline CDR1 KGHSH, CDR2 LQKENI. The V segment lost 2 bases and the J segment 5 bases; nucleotides outside the gene matches: 2. The CDR3 nucleotides read TGTGCCAGCTCACCAGTAGCGGGAGGGAACAATGAGCAGTTCTTC. Its protein is CASSPVAGGNNEQFF.

The chain uses TRBV6-1 and TRBJ2-7, with TRBD2 as a possible D gene (6 bases). Trimming shortened V by 4 bases and J by 3 bases, and 16 bases separated the two germline ends. Looked up from germline, CDR1 is MNHNS and CDR2 is SASEGT. This CDR3 is built from 15 residues. CDR3 region: CASSVIGRGLYEQYF. In nucleotides, the CDR3 is TGTGCCAGCAGTGTAATAGGGCGGGGTCTCTACGAGCAGTACTTC.

J is TRBJ2-4 and V is TRBV15, with D maybe TRBD1 (5 bases). Trimming took off 4 bases at V and 3 bases at J, with 22 bases between the two ends. This CDR3 region has 18 residues. Per the germline V gene, CDR1 is LNHNV and CDR2 is YYDKDF (reference sequence). The CDR3 is CATSKDISGRLGKNIQYF. CDR3 bases: TGTGCCACCAGCAAGGACATCTCGGGTCGCTTAGGCAAAAACATTCAGTACTTC.